This T cell receptor beta chain was identified during a study of cytomegalovirus exposure and HLA in healthy donors. Study context: Genotyping of roughly 400 donors showed that around 81% belonged to the Caucasian-associated ancestry cluster.

PCR primers comprised 60 Vbeta and 13 Jbeta primers. Profiling relied on immunoSEQ multiplex PCR, and the TCRdb table lists in-frame clones only, not all of them. The repertoire includes approximately 110,000 clones, 65% to 80% of them detected once, and about 13% sits in the top ten. Points on this clone: The antigen is unknown.

Whole-study findings and limits: An ancestry cluster, one associated with Asian ancestry, reportedly showed fewer N-insertions than the approximately 700-donor mean in a later analysis. Several of the most significant clusters were apparently associated with common viral pathogens in a later analysis. An analysis done earlier found most TCR beta V segments productive about 87% or about 30% of the time.

Germline V gene sequence: CDR1 ENHRY, CDR2 SYGVKD. The CDR3 is made up of 15 amino acids. V dropped 4 bases and J dropped 6; count of bases not matched to a gene: 5. This rearrangement joins TRBV10-3 to TRBJ1-5; 11 bases match TRBD1. The receptor was isolated from an older woman in good health and CMV-seropositive. Material: PBMCs. The CDR3 DNA reads TGTGCCATCAGTGCGGGACAGGGGGGAGGTCAGCCCCAGCATTTT. Translated, it gives CAISAGQGGGQPQHF.